The 6 T cell receptor beta chains below were found in one sample sequenced in a study of shared clonotypes between healthy human individuals. Here immunoSEQ multiplex PCR was the method, and the copy in TCRdb shows in-frame clones only, minus some. The sample includes around 2,000,000 clones, 90% to 95% of them seen just once. Specimen: naive CD4+ T cells sorted from blood. Subset described: CD45RA+ positively selected. All receptors come from a man aged 18 to 29 in good health.

V and J are TRBV19 and TRBJ1-1; possibly TRBD1 for D (6 bases). Germline loops: CDR1 LNHDA, CDR2 SQIVND (reference sequence). The CDR3 sequence is 15 residues long. V was cut by 3 bases and J by 5 bases, with 16 bases left in between. The CDR3 loop reads CASSIKQGLGTEAFF. CDR3 nucleotide sequence: TGTGCCAGTAGTATCAAACAGGGTTTGGGAACTGAAGCTTTCTTT.

This clone was seen a few times. The rearrangement links TRBV7-8 to TRBJ1-6; no clear D gene. Germline assignment: CDR1 SGHVS and CDR2 FQNEAQ. V shed 2 bases and J shed 6 bases, with 14 bases lying between them. This CDR3 has 16 amino acids. In DNA form, the CDR3 reads TGTGCCAGCAGCTTATCAGTTAACAGCGGTAATTCACCCCTCCACTTT. Translated: CASSLSVNSGNSPLHF.

In its sample, this clone was seen once. The chain couples TRBV6-5 to TRBJ2-7; D unresolved. The V gene's germline CDR1 is MNHEY and CDR2 SVGAGI. V was trimmed by 0 bases and J by 1 base, leaving 10 bases between them. The length of the CDR3 is 15 residues. CDR3 DNA: TGTGCCAGCAGTTACTCGGATCAGGCGTCCTACGAGCAGTACTTC. Translation: CASSYSDQASYEQYF.

This chain links TRBV6-1 with TRBJ1-5; D not resolved. There are 15 residues in the CDR3. The germline gives CDR1 MNHNS, CDR2 SASEGT. The ends were cut back, 2 bases at V and 1 base at J, with 9 bases in the middle. The CDR3 loop is CASSENSQSNQPQHF. CDR3 in DNA: TGTGCCAGCAGTGAAAACAGTCAAAGCAATCAGCCCCAGCATTTT.

With respect to this clone: The same CDR3 is also encoded by other DNA sequences in this sample. The chain combines TRBV5-6 with TRBJ1-2; 8 bases match TRBD1. The CDR3 runs to 15 residues. Trimming cost V 2 bases and J 2 bases; bases outside gene matches: 5. Looked up from germline, CDR1 is SGHDT and CDR2 is YYEEEE. The CDR3: CASSFLDRENYGYTF. As DNA, the CDR3 is TGTGCCAGCAGCTTTTTGGACAGGGAAAACTATGGCTACACCTTC.

This sequence joins TRBV27 and TRBJ1-6; no firm D call. CDR3 length equals 15 residues. Germline V gene data show CDR1 as MNHEY and CDR2 as SMNVEV (reference sequence). Trimming removed 6 bases from V and 5 bases from J, with 14 bases in between. The CDR3 region is CASRFGLANNSPLHF. The DNA for the CDR3 is TGTGCCAGCAGGTTTGGCTTAGCGAATAATTCACCCCTCCACTTT.